This T cell receptor beta chain is from a study of T-cell reconstitution after alpha-beta-depleted transplantation in children. Study outcomes and limitations: Some patients' high day-60 TCRbeta diversity was traced to surviving recipient T cells and thymic progenitors. Several hundred expanded graft clones reportedly were the source of alpha-beta T cells about two months after transplant. By one year post-transplant, T-cell counts and diversity largely arose from T cells that were newly produced.

The sample holds a few counts of this clonotype. As yet, its antigen is unknown. This CDR3 spans 14 amino acids. CDR1 and CDR2 (germline): SNHLY, FYNNEI. V was clipped by 3 bases and J by 4 bases, with 12 bases between them. During its preparation, the TCRbeta library received unique molecular identifiers. TCRdb processed the PCR reads anew with MiXCR; each CDR3 protein has one entry. The table includes 500,000 to 750,000 distinct CDR3 sequences, roughly 30% detected once. The sequencing used PBMCs, collected before TCRalphabeta/CD19-depleted stem cell transplant. The V and J genes are TRBV2 and TRBJ1-1; D perhaps matches TRBD1 (6 bases). This receptor was taken from a boy in the first two years of life with Wiskott-Aldrich syndrome, due to receive a stem cell transplant. CDR3 sequence: CASSEYGQPTEAFF. In DNA form, the CDR3 reads TGTGCCAGCAGTGAGTATGGACAGCCCACTGAAGCTTTCTTT. The whole variable domain, remainder taken from reference TRBV2 and TRBJ1-1, is EPEVTQTPSHQVTQMGQEVILRCVPISNHLYFYWYRQILGQKVEFLVSFYNNEISEKSEIFDDQFSVERPDGSNFTLKIRSTKLEDSAMYFCASSEYGQPTEAFFGQGTRLTVV.